This TCR beta chain was sequenced during a study of T cells after somatic rescue of genetic block. V trimming: 3 bases; J trimming: 4 bases; junction bases outside the gene matches: 0. From germline, CDR1 is SGHNT and CDR2 YYREEE (reference sequence). The CDR3 runs 14 residues. Here immunoSEQ multiplex PCR was the method, and the copy in TCRdb shows in-frame clones only, minus some. The sample yields 45,000 to 70,000 clones, about 96% seen once. The chain couples TRBV5-4 to TRBJ2-2; TRBD1 matches 10 bases. Input material: peripheral blood mononuclear cells (PBMCs). The sequence derives from a child younger than two. CDR3 residues: CASSWTGGTGELFF. The CDR3 DNA is TGTGCCAGCAGCTGGACAGGGGGCACCGGGGAGCTGTTTTTT.